Following are 15 T cell receptor beta chains from one sample sequenced in a study of lymphopenia after photon versus proton radiotherapy. Sequencing used immunoSEQ multiplex PCR; TCRdb keeps in-frame clones, though not all of them. The sample contains around 20,000 clones, roughly four fifths of which appear only once. The sequencing used peripheral blood, collected from a patient treated with photon-based radiotherapy. The receptor set was obtained from a woman in her forties or fifties with pancreatic cancer.

The chain uses TRBV19 and TRBJ2-1; possibly TRBD1 or TRBD2 for D (6 bases each). The CDR3 is made up of 13 amino acids. From germline, CDR1 is LNHDA and CDR2 SQIVND (reference sequence). The V and J ends lost 5 bases and 7 bases respectively, with 12 bases between them. CDR3 region: CASSSRGENEQFF. The CDR3 nucleotides are TGTGCCAGTAGTTCGAGGGGGGAAAATGAGCAGTTCTTC.

The CDR3 DNA sequence: TGTGCCAGCAGGCCCACGGGGAGGGGGCAGAGCTATGGCTACACCTTC. Translating gives CASRPTGRGQSYGYTF. V gene TRBV25-1 combines with J gene TRBJ1-2, with TRBD1 matching over 7 bases. The CDR3 is 16 residues long. The germline V gene has CDR1 MGHDK and CDR2 SYGVNS. V dropped 6 bases and J dropped 4; count of bases not matched to a gene: 14.

The CDR3 sequence is CASSQAGGPNYGYTF. CDR3 DNA: TGCGCCAGCAGCCAAGCAGGGGGCCCCAACTATGGCTACACCTTC. The chain recombines TRBV4-1 with TRBJ1-2; 8 nucleotides match TRBD1. Germline assignment: CDR1 MGHRA and CDR2 YSYEKL. The CDR3 runs 15 residues. V lost 1 base to trimming and J lost 2 bases; unmatched junction nucleotides: 3.

The J gene is TRBJ2-1, the V gene TRBV6-6; 7 nucleotides agree with TRBD2. CDR1 and CDR2 from the germline V gene are MNHNY and SVGAGI (reference sequence). The CDR3 consists of 15 residues. V lost 5 bases, J lost 6 bases, and 10 bases stayed unmatched. The CDR3 is CASSRKRDGFNEQFF. CDR3 coding DNA: TGTGCCAGCAGTCGAAAGCGGGATGGCTTCAATGAGCAGTTCTTC.

The gene calls are TRBV6-1 and TRBJ2-3; TRBD2 agrees at 12 bases. V gave up 8 bases and J gave up 2 bases; unmatched junction bases: 5. Germline V gene lookup returns CDR1 MNHNS and CDR2 SASEGT. This CDR3 has 15 amino acids. CDR3 region: CASARTSGITDTQYF. The CDR3 bases are TGTGCCAGCGCCCGGACTAGCGGGATCACAGATACGCAGTATTTT.

V and J are TRBV4-1 and TRBJ1-2; 7 bases align to TRBD1. Unmatched junction bases numbered 7, after V lost 1 base and J lost 5 bases. Germline lookup yields CDR1 MGHRA and CDR2 YSYEKL. The CDR3 spans 15 residues. CDR3 sequence reads: CASSQGGGTVYGYTF. In DNA, the CDR3 is TGCGCCAGCAGCCAAGGCGGCGGGACAGTGTATGGCTACACCTTC.

The chain recombines TRBV29-1 with TRBJ2-7, with 8 bases that match TRBD1. V shed 4 bases and J 6 bases; nucleotides not matched to a gene: 5. Per the germline V gene, CDR1 is SQVTM and CDR2 is ANQGSEA. The CDR3 is 12 residues long. CDR3 bases: TGCAGCGTTGGGACAGGGCCGTCCGAGCAGTACTTC. This translates into CSVGTGPSEQYF.

This clone was seen only once. The chain is built from TRBV29-1 and TRBJ2-2; 12 bases map to TRBD1. The germline V gene encodes CDR1 SQVTM and CDR2 ANQGSEA. This CDR3 is built from 16 residues. V was pared by 4 bases and J by 7 bases, with 10 bases of the junction left unmatched. The CDR3 DNA sequence: TGCAGCGTTGGATTTGGGACAGGGGGCAGGGGCGGGGAGCTGTTTTTT. Translated, it gives CSVGFGTGGRGGELFF.

The rearrangement uses TRBV7-8 and TRBJ2-5; D is uncertain. Looked up from germline, CDR1 is SGHVS and CDR2 is FQNEAQ. V lost 2 bases, J lost 5 bases, and 9 bases lay in between. The CDR3 is 13 residues long. DNA for the CDR3: TGTGCCAGCAGCTTAAGTACTCGGGAGACCCAGTACTTC. Translating it yields CASSLSTRETQYF.

The rearrangement joins TRBV6-1 to TRBJ1-3; possibly TRBD1 for D (5 bases). V was cut by 0 bases and J by 2 bases, with 8 bases left in between. The germline CDR1 and CDR2 sequences are MNHNS and SASEGT. The CDR3 is 15 residues long. Here the CDR3 reads CASSEARGPGNTIYF. The CDR3 nucleotides read TGTGCCAGCAGTGAAGCTAGGGGCCCTGGAAACACCATATATTTT.

V gene TRBV5-1 combines with J gene TRBJ2-1; D remains ambiguous. Germline-derived CDR1 and CDR2 are SGHRS and YFSETQ. The V and J ends lost 4 bases and 1 base respectively, with 12 bases between them. The CDR3 consists of 15 residues. The DNA for the CDR3 is TGCGCCAGCAGCCCCGACACCTCATCCTACAATGAGCAGTTCTTC. Its protein product is CASSPDTSSYNEQFF.

This clone is medium-sized (0.01 to 0.1%) in the sample. The rearrangement links TRBV13 to TRBJ2-2; D remains unclear. The CDR3 consists of 13 residues. The germline CDR1 and CDR2 sequences are PRHDT and FYEKMQ (reference sequence). With 0 bases removed from V and 6 bases from J, the gap between germline ends came to 5 bases. CDR3 sequence: CASSLGSAGELFF. The CDR3 nucleotides read TGTGCCAGCAGCTTAGGCAGCGCCGGGGAGCTGTTTTTT. Full variable domain (missing parts from reference TRBV13 and TRBJ2-2): AAGVIQSPRHLIKEKRETATLKCYPIPRHDTVYWYQQGPGQDPQFLISFYEKMQSDKGSIPDRFSAQQFSDYHSELNMSSLELGDSALYFCASSLGSAGELFFGEGSRLTVL.

This clone was observed once. The CDR3, as DNA: TGCGCCAGCAGCCAAGTGCCCCTCCGGGGTCCGGACGAGCAGTACTTC. Translation gives CASSQVPLRGPDEQYF. The J gene is TRBJ2-7, the V gene TRBV4-3; D perhaps matches TRBD2 (5 bases). The length of the CDR3 is 16 residues. Germline CDR1 is LGHNA and CDR2 is YSLEER. V lost 1 base and J lost 5, with 18 bases in between.

A single count supports this clone. The chain uses TRBV6-1 and TRBJ1-2; the match to TRBD1 covers 12 bases. Germline V gene data show CDR1 as MNHNS and CDR2 as SASEGT. This CDR3 has 17 residues. J was trimmed by 3 bases and V by 2 bases; bases with no gene match: 7. The CDR3 DNA reads as TGTGCCAGCAGTGAAAGGTCAGGGACAGGGGGCTACTATGGCTACACCTTC. As protein: CASSERSGTGGYYGYTF.

The chain employs TRBV6-4 and TRBJ2-3, with TRBD2 identical over 8 bases. CDR1 and CDR2 from the germline V gene are MRHNA and SNTAGT. The CDR3 spans 15 residues. V trimming: 3 bases; J trimming: 3 bases; junction bases outside the gene matches: 5. The CDR3 region is CASSERTSRTDTQYF. As DNA, the CDR3 is TGTGCCAGCAGTGAGAGGACTAGCAGAACAGATACGCAGTATTTT.